This record covers a single T cell receptor beta chain. In germline, CDR1 is GTSNPN, CDR2 SVGIG (reference sequence). CDR3 length: 14 residues. Trimming stripped 5 bases from V and 5 bases from J, with 18 bases between. Donors in Cohort 3 who had recovered were those with two negative PCRs, healthcare professional clearance, or resolution of their symptoms. Under the authors' procedure: Counts of nucleated cells, estimated from reference gene primer amplification, were obtained. Method: immunoSEQ multiplex PCR; TCRdb's copy keeps in-frame clones and lacks some. V and J calls and clone size are given by that table; D and trimming were obtained from the DNA. Of approximately 440,000 clones in the sample, about nine tenths were seen once. The entry originates in a study of blood T cell repertoires in COVID-19. Whole-study context: Sources were T cells, B-cell-depleted T cells, or PBMCs; the material itself was cDNA or gDNA.

The TCR comes from a woman between 18 and 30 years old who had recovered from COVID-19. Sequencing was carried out using PBMCs or T cells enriched from blood (not recorded which). V and J are TRBV30 and TRBJ1-1; the D gene is possibly TRBD1 (6 bases). The DNA for the CDR3 is TGTGCCTGGGAGACCGGGACAAGAGGTACTGAAGCTTTCTTT. Translating it yields CAWETGTRGTEAFF.